This is a list of T cell receptor beta chains from one sample in a study of blood T cell dynamics during melanoma immunotherapy. Repertoires were generated with immunoSEQ multiplex PCR, while TCRdb's copy carries only in-frame clones and drops some. Here the sample spans 25,000 to 30,000 clones, 75% to 90% being singletons. The sample was blood, taken from a patient treated with checkpoint blockade. The receptors originated from a human donor with melanoma. CDR3s include the opening cysteine and the closing phenylalanine or tryptophan. D genes are given only for firm matches. The size entry is marked missing in some rows and otherwise reads once, few, many or a size class.

>NA|TRBJ2-7|13|TRBV6-7|NA
TGTGCCAGTATAGACAGGAACTCCTACGAGCAGTACTTC
CASIDRNSYEQYF
>NA|TRBJ1-1|13|TRBV5-1|NA
TGCGCCAGCAGCCCGCTCGTTACGTCTGAAGCTTTCTTT
CASSPLVTSEAFF
>NA|TRBJ2-7|14|TRBV5-1|NA
TGCGCCAGCAGCCTAGGGGACTCCAACTACGAGCAGTACTTC
CASSLGDSNYEQYF
>NA|TRBJ1-4|14|TRBV7-2|NA
TGTGCCAGCAGCCCCCCGGGGGCTTATGAAAAACTGTTTTTT
CASSPPGAYEKLFF
>NA|TRBJ2-7|15|TRBV7-2|NA
TGTGCCAGCAGCTTAGAGGCAGACACTTCCTACGAGCAGTACTTC
CASSLEADTSYEQYF
>NA|TRBJ1-1|16|TRBV5-8|TRBD1
TGTGCCAGCAGCTTGGGTCGAGGGGGCAGAAGCTCTGAAGCTTTCTTT
CASSLGRGGRSSEAFF
>NA|TRBJ1-1|12|TRBV28|NA
TGTGCCAGCAGCTTACCCGGGACGGGAGCTTTCTTT
CASSLPGTGAFF
>NA|TRBJ1-2|14|TRBV6-5|NA
TGTGCCAGCAGACCCCGGCGGGGGGACGGTGGCTACACCTTC
CASRPRRGDGGYTF
>few|TRBJ1-1|12|TRBV30|NA
TGTGCCACTAGGACAGTGAACACTGAAGCTTTCTTT
CATRTVNTEAFF
>NA|TRBJ2-7|14|TRBV5-8|NA
TGTGCCAGCAGCTTGTTGGGGATTCTCTACGAGCAGTACTTC
CASSLLGILYEQYF
>NA|TRBJ2-1|12|TRBV5-1|NA
TGCGCCAGCAGCCTGGCAGGCAATGAGCAGTTCTTC
CASSLAGNEQFF
>NA|TRBJ2-7|13|TRBV11-3|TRBD1
TGTGCCAGCAGCCCATACGACAGGGGCGAGCAGTACTTC
CASSPYDRGEQYF
>NA|TRBJ1-2|13|TRBV5-6|NA
TGTGCCAGCAGCTTGGGACAGGACTATGGCTACACCTTC
CASSLGQDYGYTF
>NA|TRBJ1-4|14|TRBV6-5|NA
TGTGCCAGCAGCCCCAGGGGCACTAATGAAAAACTGTTTTTT
CASSPRGTNEKLFF
>NA|TRBJ1-1|14|TRBV5-1|TRBD1
TGCGCCAGCAGGCCAGGGGGACAGGCGACTGAAGCTTTCTTT
CASRPGGQATEAFF
>NA|TRBJ2-2|16|TRBV29-1|TRBD1
TGCAGCGCAACTATACTAAGGGGGCGCGGCACCGGGGAGCTGTTTTTT
CSATILRGRGTGELFF
>NA|TRBJ2-2|16|TRBV19|NA
TGTGCCAGTATGAGCGGGGACAGTCGGTACACCGGGGAGCTGTTTTTT
CASMSGDSRYTGELFF
>once|TRBJ2-1|12|TRBV28|NA
TGTGCCAGCAGTTTTAACCCGGCTGAGCAGTTCTTC
CASSFNPAEQFF
>NA|TRBJ2-2|15|TRBV6-5|NA
TGTGCCAGCAGTTTGGAACATTCGAACACCGGGGAGCTGTTTTTT
CASSLEHSNTGELFF
>NA|TRBJ2-7|12|TRBV11-1|NA
TGTGCCAGCAGCTTAGGAGGAGCGGACCGGTACTTC
CASSLGGADRYF
>NA|TRBJ1-5|14|TRBV6-4|TRBD1
TGTGCCAGCAGTCCGACAGGGGGCGGACAGCCCCAGCATTTT
CASSPTGGGQPQHF
>NA|TRBJ2-1|15|TRBV7-9|NA
TGTGCCAGCAGCTTATCGCGGAGCTCCTACAATGAGCAGTTCTTC
CASSLSRSSYNEQFF
>few|TRBJ1-6|18|TRBV5-8|TRBD1
TGTGCCAGCAGCTTGGACAGGGGGCCAGGATTCTATAATTCACCCCTCCACTTT
CASSLDRGPGFYNSPLHF
>NA|TRBJ1-6|19|TRBV5-1|TRBD1
TGCGCCAGCAGCTTTGTGGGACAGGGAGTTCTGGGTGATAATTCACCCCTCCACTTT
CASSFVGQGVLGDNSPLHF
>NA|TRBJ2-1|15|TRBV6-4|NA
TGTGCCAGCAGTGACTCGGGGGCCCGTTCAAGTGAGCAGTTCTTC
CASSDSGARSSEQFF
>NA|TRBJ1-2|15|TRBV7-9|NA
TGTGCCAGCAGCTTGGGGCAGGGGCGCGAGTATGGCTACACCTTC
CASSLGQGREYGYTF
>NA|TRBJ2-2|17|TRBV19|NA
TGTGCCAGTAGTATTTTCTCAGCGATCGCGAACACCGGGGAGCTGTTTTTT
CASSIFSAIANTGELFF
>NA|TRBJ1-1|14|TRBV27|NA
TGTGCCAGCAGAGGTCCGGGGGGGGGCACTGAAGCTTTCTTT
CASRGPGGGTEAFF
>once|TRBJ1-1|15|TRBV6-5|TRBD1
TGTGCCAGCAGTTATCCGGGACAGGGGAGGACTGAAGCTTTCTTT
CASSYPGQGRTEAFF
>once|TRBJ2-7|16|TRBV5-1|TRBD2
TGCGCCAGCAGCGGGGCTAGCGGGGGCTCTCTTTACGAGCAGTACTTC
CASSGASGGSLYEQYF
>NA|TRBJ2-4|18|TRBV19|TRBD1
TGTGCCAGTACCCCCCAGGGACAGGGGGCCGGAACCAAAAACATTCAGTACTTC
CASTPQGQGAGTKNIQYF
>NA|TRBJ1-2|14|TRBV6-1|NA
TGTGCCAGCAGTGACCCTCGGGGAGGCTATGGCTACACCTTC
CASSDPRGGYGYTF
>NA|TRBJ2-1|19|TRBV5-8|TRBD2
TGTGCCAGCAGTTTCGGGGGGGGGCGTAGGACGAGGGTCCTCAATGAGCAGTTCTTC
CASSFGGGRRTRVLNEQFF
>few|TRBJ2-7|14|TRBV9|TRBD2
TGTGCCAGCAGCGTGACTAGCTCAGCCTACGAGCAGTACTTC
CASSVTSSAYEQYF
>NA|TRBJ2-1|14|TRBV10-3|NA
TGTGCCTCCACCCCTGACGGGAACTACAATGAGCAGTTCTTC
CASTPDGNYNEQFF
>NA|TRBJ1-2|13|TRBV9|NA
TGTGCCAGCAGCGGCCTAGTCGGGGTCGGCTACACCTTC
CASSGLVGVGYTF
>NA|TRBJ2-3|15|TRBV4-1|NA
TGCGCCAGCAGCCAAGTTTTCGGGGGCACAGATACGCAGTATTTT
CASSQVFGGTDTQYF
>NA|TRBJ2-3|15|TRBV5-1|TRBD2
TGCGCCAGCTTTGGCGGGGGGGCCGGAGTTCATACGCAGTATTTT
CASFGGGAGVHTQYF
>few|TRBJ1-1|14|TRBV18|NA
TGTGCCAGCTCACCCTTCCCCGGGGACACTGAAGCTTTCTTT
CASSPFPGDTEAFF
>NA|TRBJ2-1|13|TRBV7-3|NA
TGTGCCAGCAGCCTTTTCAGGTTGGAGGAGCAGTTCTTC
CASSLFRLEEQFF
>NA|TRBJ2-1|15|TRBV27|TRBD2
TGTGCCAGCAGTTTGACTAGCGGGAACTACAATGAGCAGTTCTTC
CASSLTSGNYNEQFF
>NA|TRBJ2-7|15|TRBV5-4|TRBD1
TGTGCCAGCAGCTCACAGGGGGTCCCCCTCCTCGAGCAGTACTTC
CASSSQGVPLLEQYF
>NA|TRBJ2-7|13|TRBV10-1|NA
TGCGCCACCGAACGGGGGTCCTCCTACGAGCAGTACTTC
CATERGSSYEQYF
>NA|TRBJ2-7|15|TRBV7-9|NA
TGTGCCAGCAGCCACCGCGGCCGACAAGGGTCCGAGCAGTACTTC
CASSHRGRQGSEQYF
>few|TRBJ1-1|16|TRBV27|TRBD1
TGTGCCAGCAGACCCAACAGGGGATTGCTGAACACTGAAGCTTTCTTT
CASRPNRGLLNTEAFF
>once|TRBJ2-1|14|TRBV6-5|NA
TGTGCCAGCAGTTCTGCAGGCACTAACAATGAGCAGTTCTTC
CASSSAGTNNEQFF
>NA|TRBJ2-1|15|TRBV5-1|TRBD1
TGCGCCAGCAGCGCCTGGGACAGGGGGGTCGATGAGCAGTTCTTC
CASSAWDRGVDEQFF
>once|TRBJ2-5|18|TRBV4-1|NA
TGCGCCAGCAGCCAAGAAGGGCCTGGTTTTAGTAGCCAAGAGACCCAGTACTTC
CASSQEGPGFSSQETQYF
>NA|TRBJ1-6|12|TRBV9|NA
TGTGCCAGCAGTAGGGGTAATTCACCCCTCCACTTT
CASSRGNSPLHF
>NA|TRBJ1-1|13|TRBV5-1|NA
TGCGCCAGCAGCTTGGACAGGGCAGCTGAAGCTTTCTTT
CASSLDRAAEAFF
>NA|TRBJ2-7|14|TRBV5-1|NA
TGCGCCAGCAGCTGGGACGGAACTTCCTACGAGCAGTACTTC
CASSWDGTSYEQYF
>NA|TRBJ2-3|15|TRBV5-6|TRBD2
TGTGCCAGCAGCGGGGAGGGAGTTATCACAGATACGCAGTATTTT
CASSGEGVITDTQYF